The 11 T cell receptor beta chains below were found in one sample sequenced in a study of T cell repertoires in cytomegalovirus infection. TCRdb itself ran the reads through MiXCR, one entry per CDR3 protein. Among some 400,000 distinct CDR3 sequences listed, around 32% were seen once. Specimen: PBMCs. These receptors all come from a human donor in good health (CMV status not recorded). Some clones in this sample may be carry-over from other donors' samples.

The chain employs TRBV12-3 or TRBV12-4 and TRBJ2-2; 7 nucleotides agree with TRBD1. Trimming removed 11 bases from V and 6 bases from J; junction bases left unmatched: 18. CDR3 length: 16 amino acids. CDR3 sequence reads: CAGTPSLGTESGELFF. The CDR3 DNA reads TGTGCCGGCACTCCGTCCCTTGGGACAGAGTCCGGGGAGCTGTTTTTT.

This clonotype was counted at least ten times. The gene calls are TRBV12-5 and TRBJ2-3; 10 positions match TRBD2. Germline CDR1 and CDR2: LGHNT and FRNRAP. Losses at the gene ends were 5 bases for V and 7 bases for J; bases not matched to a gene: 15. The CDR3 has 17 residues. The CDR3 reads CASGPATASGGTNTQYF. CDR3 sequence (DNA): TGTGCTAGTGGTCCCGCTACGGCTAGCGGGGGTACTAATACGCAGTATTTT. Variable domain in full (rest from reference TRBV12-5 and TRBJ2-3): DARVTQTPRHKVTEMGQEVTMRCQPILGHNTVFWYRQTMMQGLELLAYFRNRAPLDDSGMPKDRFSAEMPDATLATLKIQPSEPRDSAVYFCASGPATASGGTNTQYFGPGTRLTVL.

This clonotype occurred many times. The genes are TRBV12-3 or TRBV12-4 and TRBJ1-5, with D unclear. V lost 0 bases and J 5 bases, leaving 2 bases between the germline ends. The CDR3 has 12 amino acids. The CDR3: CASSLAYQPQHF. The CDR3 DNA reads as TGTGCCAGCAGTTTAGCGTATCAGCCCCAGCATTTT.

The sample holds a few counts of this clonotype. V and J are TRBV6-1 and TRBJ2-7, with 11 positions matching TRBD2. This CDR3 comprises 14 residues. J was trimmed by 2 bases and V by 6 bases; bases with no gene match: 3. Germline values: CDR1 MNHNS, CDR2 SASEGT. The CDR3 protein is CASRDSGGAYEQYF. CDR3 bases: TGTGCCAGCAGGGATAGCGGGGGGGCCTACGAGCAGTACTTC.

The sample holds a few counts of this clonotype. The V call is TRBV4-3, the J call TRBJ2-3; the match to TRBD1 covers 7 bases. CDR1 LGHNA and CDR2 YSLEER come from the germline V gene. The CDR3 contains 15 residues. Trimming took 0 bases from V and 2 from J; bases not matched to a gene: 2. The DNA of the CDR3 is TGCGCCAGCAGCCAAGATGGACAGGTCACAGATACGCAGTATTTT. Protein product: CASSQDGQVTDTQYF.

The chain has TRBV2 and TRBJ2-1, with 9 bases that match TRBD1. CDR3 length equals 15 residues. Germline lookup yields CDR1 SNHLY and CDR2 FYNNEI. The junction had 10 bases not matched to a gene; V was cut back by 7 bases and J by 6 bases. The CDR3 DNA is TGTGCCAGCAAAAGGATGACAGGGGGTCTCAATGAGCAGTTCTTC. Residues: CASKRMTGGLNEQFF.

This clonotype was detected ten times or more. CDR3 loop: CASSTSGGPATDTQYF. In DNA form, the CDR3 reads TGTGCCAGCAGCACTAGCGGGGGGCCCGCCACAGATACGCAGTATTTT. The chain recombines TRBV7-8 with TRBJ2-3, with 12 positions matching TRBD2. CDR1 and CDR2 from the germline V gene are SGHVS and FQNEAQ. The CDR3 covers 16 residues. The ends lost 5 bases at V and 2 bases at J; junction bases unmatched: 5.

This clonotype was seen a few times. V and J are TRBV2 and TRBJ2-1, with TRBD2 matching 8 bases. The CDR3 runs 16 residues. Germline V gene sequence: CDR1 SNHLY, CDR2 FYNNEI. V shed 8 bases and J 5 bases; nucleotides not matched to a gene: 14. The CDR3 reads CASVPRGALLDNEQFF. Here the CDR3 DNA reads TGTGCCAGCGTACCGCGGGGGGCCCTTCTGGACAATGAGCAGTTCTTC. The whole variable domain, remainder taken from reference TRBV2 and TRBJ2-1, is EPEVTQTPSHQVTQMGQEVILRCVPISNHLYFYWYRQILGQKVEFLVSFYNNEISEKSEIFDDQFSVERPDGSNFTLKIRSTKLEDSAMYFCASVPRGALLDNEQFFGPGTRLTVL.

This clonotype has ten or more counts. The genes are TRBV12-3 or TRBV12-4 and TRBJ2-5, with D perhaps matching TRBD2 (6 bases). The CDR3 consists of 14 residues. V was trimmed by 1 base and J by 5 bases, leaving 11 bases between them. Here the CDR3 DNA reads TGTGCCAGCAGTTTAGTGCTCCGGGGGGAGACCCAGTACTTC. This gives the protein CASSLVLRGETQYF.

The V and J genes are TRBV19 and TRBJ1-5; a weak D match, TRBD1 (5 bases). Per the germline V gene, CDR1 is LNHDA and CDR2 is SQIVND (reference sequence). Trimming took 6 bases from V and 5 from J, leaving 17 bases between them. The CDR3 length is 15 residues. CDR3 in DNA: TGTGCCAGTAGCCCCCTCGGCAGGGCGGATCAGCCCCAGCATTTT. Translating it yields CASSPLGRADQPQHF.

The rearrangement uses TRBV29-1 and TRBJ2-1, with 9 positions matching TRBD2. With 3 bases clipped from V and 7 bases from J, the junction kept 7 bases outside the gene matches. Germline CDR1 SQVTM, CDR2 ANQGSEA. The CDR3 covers 14 residues. CDR3 loop: CSVEIAGEGNEQFF. For the CDR3, the DNA is TGCAGCGTTGAGATAGCGGGGGAGGGAAATGAGCAGTTCTTC.